This TCR beta chain stems from a study of OX40 agonist ivuxolimab in advanced cancers. Germline assignment: CDR1 SGHVS and CDR2 FNYEAQ. With 1 base removed from V and 3 bases from J, the gap between germline ends came to 10 bases. The CDR3 is 14 amino acids. Measured with immunoSEQ multiplex PCR; TCRdb has only the in-frame clones, and not every one. The sample records 40,000 to 60,000 clones, 88% being singletons. The sample in question was CD4+ or CD8+ T cells sorted from blood, obtained in a trial of the OX40 agonist ivuxolimab. The TCR sequence derives from an adult with an advanced solid tumor such as melanoma, head and neck, liver or kidney cancer. V gene TRBV7-6 combines with J gene TRBJ2-7; D perhaps matches TRBD2 (6 bases). CDR3 sequence reads: CASSLGGVGYEQYF. The CDR3 nucleotides read TGTGCCAGCAGCTTAGGCGGGGTGGGCTACGAGCAGTACTTC.